This TCR beta chain came from a study of CD8 T cells in Susac syndrome. The study's findings and limits: Expansion of Susac CD8+ clones peaked in TEMRA cells and in active patients.

Reverse transcription of roughly 0.5 to 1 ug RNA used random hexamers. Multiplex PCR with immunoSEQ amplified the TCR beta CDR3 across 54 Vbeta and 13 Jbeta. In TCRdb, the immunoSEQ multiplex PCR reads were re-called with MiXCR into one record per CDR3 protein. This sample carries 100,000 to 150,000 distinct CDR3 sequences, around 95% of them seen once, and the ten largest clones take 0.21%. Comments on this clonotype: Its antigen is not identified.

CDR1 LGHNT and CDR2 FRNRAP come from the germline V gene. The CDR3 sequence is 16 residues long. V lost 3 bases and J lost 0; bases outside the gene matches: 6. Sequencing input: CD8+ T cells from PBMCs. The chain links TRBV12-5 to TRBJ2-7; 9 bases line up with TRBD1. The receptor comes from a human donor with Susac syndrome. The CDR3 nucleotides are TGTGCTAGTGGTTTCGACCGGGACAGGGCCTCCTACGAGCAGTACTTC. Encoded protein: CASGFDRDRASYEQYF. Full variable domain (missing parts from reference TRBV12-5 and TRBJ2-7): DARVTQTPRHKVTEMGQEVTMRCQPILGHNTVFWYRQTMMQGLELLAYFRNRAPLDDSGMPKDRFSAEMPDATLATLKIQPSEPRDSAVYFCASGFDRDRASYEQYFGPGTRLTVT.